Following are 21 T cell receptor beta chains from one sample sequenced in a study of T cell clonotyping in hematopoietic cell transplantation. Sequenced by immunoSEQ multiplex PCR; TCRdb stores in-frame clones only, minus some. In the table there are approximately 16,000 clones, roughly 93% of which are singletons. Time point specified: recipient sample about 28 days before transplant, after cytoreduction. Material: peripheral blood mononuclear cells, obtained before stem cell transplant. The receptors here all came from a young man with biphenotypic leukemia. Some clones in this sample may be carry-over from other donors' samples.

This chain uses TRBV28 with TRBJ2-5; the D is unclear. From germline, CDR1 is MDHEN and CDR2 SYDVKM. V shed 1 base and J shed 6 bases, with 6 bases lying between them. This CDR3 has 12 amino acids. CDR3 sequence reads: CASSLSVKTQYF. DNA for the CDR3: TGTGCCAGCAGTTTATCGGTGAAGACCCAGTACTTC.

The chain combines TRBV6-5 with TRBJ2-5, with 8 bases fitting TRBD1. The CDR3 has 14 amino acids. Unmatched junction bases numbered 5, after V lost 4 bases and J lost 4 bases. Germline V gene sequence: CDR1 MNHEY, CDR2 SVGAGI. Here the CDR3 DNA reads TGTGCCAGCAGTTCCGGACAGGGCCGAGAGACCCAGTACTTC. Its protein is CASSSGQGRETQYF.

The V and J genes are TRBV6-4 and TRBJ2-3, with TRBD2 matching 7 bases. The ends lost 6 bases at V and 5 bases at J; junction bases unmatched: 11. CDR1 is MRHNA and CDR2 is SNTAGT in the germline V gene. This CDR3 has 15 residues. The DNA of the CDR3 is TGTGCCAGCAGCGAGGAGAGCGGGGTGGGAGATACGCAGTATTTT. As protein: CASSEESGVGDTQYF.

This clone was counted a single time. A read error may account for a junction end that differs from germline. This rearrangement joins TRBV6-1 to TRBJ2-7; D unclear. The CDR3 contains 14 residues. Per the germline V gene, CDR1 is MNHNS and CDR2 is SASEGT. The CDR3 DNA is TGTGCCAGCAGAGAAGCGCTGAAGCCCTACGAGCAGTACTTC. It codes for CASREALKPYEQYF.

This chain uses TRBV5-1 with TRBJ1-3; D is unresolved. Per the germline V gene, CDR1 is SGHRS and CDR2 is YFSETQ. The CDR3 covers 16 residues. Trimming shortened V by 4 bases and J by 2 bases, and 16 bases separated the two germline ends. CDR3 protein: CASSPNGPLAGNTIYF. The CDR3 DNA follows: TGCGCCAGCAGCCCTAACGGACCCCTAGCTGGAAACACCATATATTTT.

This sequence joins TRBV30 and TRBJ1-2, with D maybe TRBD1 (6 bases). The CDR3 is 15 residues long. Germline V gene sequence: CDR1 GTSNPN, CDR2 SVGIG (reference sequence). Between the trimmed V and J ends, which lost 2 bases and 4 bases, there was a span of 17 bases. The chain's CDR3 is CAWSFGGAVIYGYTF. Written as DNA, the CDR3 is TGTGCCTGGAGTTTTGGGGGGGCCGTTATCTATGGCTACACCTTC.

V usage is TRBV29-1 and J usage is TRBJ1-5; D call uncertain. Trimming shortened V by 0 bases and J by 2 bases, and 5 bases separated the two germline ends. The length of the CDR3 is 13 residues. Germline assignment: CDR1 SQVTM and CDR2 ANQGSEA. The CDR3 loop reads CSVEEGGNQPQHF. For the CDR3, the DNA is TGCAGCGTTGAAGAAGGTGGCAATCAGCCCCAGCATTTT.

V gene TRBV5-4 combines with J gene TRBJ2-1, with D tentatively TRBD2 (6 bases). This CDR3 comprises 13 residues. Between the trimmed V and J ends, which lost 7 bases and 8 bases, there was a span of 16 bases. The germline V gene has CDR1 SGHNT and CDR2 YYREEE (reference sequence). This CDR3 reads CASPVEGGDEQFF. For the CDR3, the DNA is TGTGCCAGCCCTGTGGAGGGTGGAGATGAGCAGTTCTTC.

This clone appeared a single time. The chain couples TRBV4-3 to TRBJ2-6; unclear D gene. The CDR3 contains 16 residues. CDR1 is LGHNA, CDR2 YSLEER, per germline. Between the trimmed V and J ends, which lost 2 bases and 2 bases, there was a span of 10 bases. This CDR3 is CASSQTDATGANVLTF. In DNA form, the CDR3 reads TGCGCCAGCAGCCAAACGGATGCAACTGGGGCCAACGTCCTGACTTTC.

The rearrangement links TRBV18 to TRBJ1-2; 9 bases agree with TRBD1. CDR3 size: 16 residues. Germline CDR1 KGHSH, CDR2 LQKENI. V was clipped by 4 bases and J by 2 bases; unmatched bases: 8. The CDR3 sequence is CASSRQDRGLNYGYTF. CDR3 nucleotides: TGTGCCAGCTCACGGCAGGACAGGGGACTCAACTATGGCTACACCTTC.

The genes are TRBV27 and TRBJ1-5, with D tentatively TRBD1 (6 bases). Trimming took off 3 bases at V and 4 bases at J, with 10 bases between the two ends. Germline lookup yields CDR1 MNHEY and CDR2 SMNVEV (reference sequence). CDR3 length: 14 residues. The CDR3 reads CASSFGGLNQPQHF. In nucleotides, the CDR3 is TGTGCCAGCAGTTTTGGGGGGCTTAATCAGCCCCAGCATTTT.

The gene calls are TRBV7-2 and TRBJ1-2; maybe TRBD1 (6 bases). Germline V lookup: CDR1 SGHTA, CDR2 FQGNSA. Trimming pared 2 bases from V and 10 bases from J, leaving 14 bases between. This CDR3 contains 13 residues. Written as DNA, the CDR3 is TGTGCCAGCAGCTTAACGCGAGGACAGCCCTACACCTTC. Its protein product is CASSLTRGQPYTF.

This chain uses TRBV19 with TRBJ1-5; no clear D gene. The V gene's germline CDR1 is LNHDA and CDR2 SQIVND (reference sequence). The CDR3 runs to 13 residues. The germline V and J ends were trimmed by 3 bases and 7 bases, with 10 bases remaining between them. As DNA, the CDR3 is TGTGCCAGTAGTATGTACATTCGGCAGCCCCAGCATTTT. Protein product: CASSMYIRQPQHF.

The rearrangement links TRBV4-1 to TRBJ2-1; no firm D call. The CDR3 totals 11 residues. Germline V gene sequence: CDR1 MGHRA, CDR2 YSYEKL. V lost 0 bases and J 8 bases, leaving 2 bases between the germline ends. CDR3 DNA: TGCGCCAGCAGCCAAGAATATGAGCAGTTCTTC. This gives the protein CASSQEYEQFF.

This rearrangement joins TRBV30 to TRBJ1-2; 7 bases are shared with TRBD1. The CDR3 loop spans 13 amino acids. V trimming: 1 base; J trimming: 9 bases; junction bases outside the gene matches: 8. The germline gives CDR1 GTSNPN, CDR2 SVGIG (reference sequence). CDR3 DNA sequence: TGTGCCTGGAGTGCGGACAGGCGAAGAAGCTACACCTTC. Protein product: CAWSADRRRSYTF.

This chain joins TRBV28 and TRBJ1-6; possible D gene TRBD1, 5 bases. Germline V gives CDR1 MDHEN, CDR2 SYDVKM. CDR3 length: 15 amino acids. Trimming removed 7 bases from V and 7 bases from J, with 17 bases in between. CDR3: CASNTQTRDNSPLHF. CDR3 bases: TGTGCCAGCAATACCCAAACCCGGGACAATTCACCCCTCCACTTT. The variable domain in full, with the rest retrieved from reference TRBV28 and TRBJ1-6, is DVKVTQSSRYLVKRTGEKVFLECVQDMDHENMFWYRQDPGLGLRLIYFSYDVKMKEKGDIPEGYSVSREKKERFSLILESASTNQTSMYLCASNTQTRDNSPLHFGNGTRLTVT.

The chain uses TRBV6-5 and TRBJ1-3; D unresolved. The ends were cut back, 4 bases at V and 0 bases at J, with 10 bases in the middle. The germline CDR1 and CDR2 sequences are MNHEY and SVGAGI. The CDR3 covers 15 residues. The CDR3 is CASSSGRLSGNTIYF. The CDR3 DNA reads TGTGCCAGCAGTTCGGGCCGACTCTCTGGAAACACCATATATTTT.

This clone was seen only once. The genes are TRBV9 and TRBJ2-7; 7 bases are shared with TRBD1. CDR3 length equals 15 residues. The V and J ends lost 4 bases and 6 bases, in that order; junction bases with no gene match: 13. CDR1 and CDR2 from the germline V gene are SGDLS and YYNGEE. This CDR3 reads CASSPRQGTGGEQYF. The CDR3 region has the DNA TGTGCCAGCAGCCCTCGACAGGGTACTGGGGGCGAGCAGTACTTC.

The chain employs TRBV7-2 and TRBJ2-7; 7 bases fit TRBD2. This CDR3 is built from 15 residues. Germline lookup yields CDR1 SGHTA and CDR2 FQGNSA. With V trimmed by 5 bases and J by 2 bases, 9 bases remained unmatched. CDR3 in DNA: TGTGCCAGCAGCGACGGGGGAGGGGTGACCTACGAGCAGTACTTC. It is translated as CASSDGGGVTYEQYF.

The J gene is TRBJ2-3, the V gene TRBV7-3; D is undetermined. CDR3 length: 20 residues. V was clipped by 5 bases and J by 1 base, with 28 bases between them. The germline CDR1 and CDR2 sequences are SGHTA and FQGTGA. The CDR3 DNA reads TGTGCCAGCAGCCTTCCCGCAACCCCCGGCCCCGACGAGGGCACAGATACGCAGTATTTT. It is translated as CASSLPATPGPDEGTDTQYF. Full variable domain (missing parts from reference TRBV7-3 and TRBJ2-3): GAGVSQTPSNKVTEKGKYVELRCDPISGHTALYWYRQSLGQGPEFLIYFQGTGAADDSGLPNDRFFAVRPEGSVSTLKIQRTERGDSAVYLCASSLPATPGPDEGTDTQYFGPGTRLTVL.

This chain uses TRBV7-3 with TRBJ2-1; TRBD2 matches at 14 bases. Per the germline V gene, CDR1 is SGHTA and CDR2 is FQGTGA. The CDR3 extends over 14 amino acids. The V and J ends lost 6 bases and 8 bases, in that order; junction bases with no gene match: 3. CDR3 DNA sequence: TGTGCCAGCAGGACTAGCGGGGGGGCGGATGAGCAGTTCTTC. Its translation is CASRTSGGADEQFF. Full variable domain (rest looked up from reference TRBV7-3 and TRBJ2-1): GAGVSQTPSNKVTEKGKYVELRCDPISGHTALYWYRQSLGQGPEFLIYFQGTGAADDSGLPNDRFFAVRPEGSVSTLKIQRTERGDSAVYLCASRTSGGADEQFFGPGTRLTVL.